This T cell receptor beta chain was profiled in a study of vaccination and CD4 T cells after COVID-19. This clonotype was seen a handful of times. Its antigen is not identified. Germline V gene data show CDR1 as SGHTA and CDR2 as FQGNSA. Trimming shortened V by 1 base and J by 9 bases, and 16 bases separated the two germline ends. The CDR3 is made up of 15 amino acids. The Oncomine TCR Beta short-read assay generated sequence data from the DNA of cultured CD4+ T cells. TCRdb re-derived calls from the PCR reads in MiXCR, one entry per CDR3 protein. The sample records nearly 15,000 distinct CDR3 sequences, about 44% being singletons. Treatment denoted: roughly nine-day PBMC culture with coronavirus spike peptide pools or control peptides (ViraFEST assay). Antigen-specific T cell expansion with peptide pools preceded TCR sequencing in the ViraFEST approach. Cultures used around 2 million PBMCs per well, about 10 IU/ml IL-2 and around 9.2 ug/ml peptides.

Specimen: CD4+ T cells from blood, cultured in vitro. This clonotype was obtained from a human donor who had recovered from COVID-19. V is TRBV7-2 and J is TRBJ1-5, with a possible D match to TRBD1 (6 bases). Here the CDR3 DNA reads TGTGCCAGCAGCTTAGTTGGGGGGGGGCCGGGGCCCCAGCATTTT. Protein sequence: CASSLVGGGPGPQHF.